The 27 T cell receptor beta chains below come from one sample, sequenced in a study of shared clonotypes between healthy human individuals. Some clones are missing from TCRdb's copy, which holds only in-frame ones; the method was immunoSEQ multiplex PCR. The sample contains a few million clones, approximately 90% of which appear only once. The sequenced sample consisted of naive CD4+ T cells sorted from blood. Regarding subset: CD45RA+ positively selected. These receptors were obtained from a man between 18 and 35 years old in good health.

This chain links TRBV10-3 with TRBJ1-3; D call uncertain. The V gene lost 0 bases and the J gene lost 1 base, with 10 bases spanning the gap. Germline CDR1 reads ENHRY; CDR2 reads SYGVKD. CDR3 length equals 16 residues. The chain's CDR3 is CAISESAGSSGNTIYF. The CDR3 nucleotides read TGTGCCATCAGTGAGTCGGCGGGGAGTTCTGGAAACACCATATATTTT.

J is TRBJ2-7 and V is TRBV5-1; 13 nucleotides align to TRBD2. Germline V gene data show CDR1 as SGHRS and CDR2 as YFSETQ. The length of the CDR3 is 18 residues. V trimming: 4 bases; J trimming: 6 bases; junction bases outside the gene matches: 16. DNA of the CDR3: TGCGCCAGCAGCACTGGCTCGACTAGCGGGGGGCGAAGTGGCGAGCAGTACTTC. It codes for CASSTGSTSGGRSGEQYF. The complete variable domain, with remaining parts taken from reference TRBV5-1 and TRBJ2-7, reads KAGVTQTPRYLIKTRGQQVTLSCSPISGHRSVSWYQQTPGQGLQFLFEYFSETQRNKGNFPGRFSGRQFSNSRSEMNVSTLELGDSALYLCASSTGSTSGGRSGEQYFGPGTRLTVT.

This chain joins TRBV5-1 and TRBJ2-6; D is undetermined. CDR3 length: 16 amino acids. Germline CDR1 SGHRS, CDR2 YFSETQ. Between the trimmed V and J ends, which lost 4 bases and 0 bases, there was a span of 11 bases. CDR3 protein: CASSKDGSSGANVLTF. DNA for the CDR3: TGCGCCAGCAGCAAGGACGGTAGCTCTGGGGCCAACGTCCTGACTTTC.

The rearrangement uses TRBV30 and TRBJ1-1, with a possible D match to TRBD1 (6 bases). The CDR3 has 15 residues. CDR1 and CDR2 (germline): GTSNPN, SVGIG (reference sequence). V gave up 4 bases and J gave up 5 bases, with 20 bases separating them. CDR3 loop: CAWNRGVGARTEAFF. CDR3 nucleotide sequence: TGTGCCTGGAATCGTGGCGTGGGGGCTCGGACTGAAGCTTTCTTT.

V usage is TRBV7-8 and J usage is TRBJ1-2, with D unresolved. Between the trimmed V and J ends, which lost 0 bases and 3 bases, there was a span of 8 bases. CDR1 and CDR2 from the germline V gene are SGHVS and FQNEAQ. The CDR3 length is 14 residues. CDR3 coding DNA: TGTGCCAGCAGCTTAGCGGCGAGTGACTATGGCTACACCTTC. Translating gives CASSLAASDYGYTF.

V gene TRBV25-1 combines with J gene TRBJ2-1; 11 positions match TRBD2. This CDR3 has 18 residues. The V and J ends lost 3 bases and 6 bases, in that order; junction bases with no gene match: 13. Germline V gene lookup returns CDR1 MGHDK and CDR2 SYGVNS. CDR3 in amino acids: CASSETSGTTIRSNEQFF. Here the CDR3 DNA reads TGTGCCAGCAGTGAGACTAGCGGGACCACCATCCGATCCAATGAGCAGTTCTTC.

The count of this clone is one. This chain links TRBV11-2 with TRBJ1-6; D not resolved. CDR3 length equals 14 residues. The V gene lost 3 bases and the J gene lost 7 bases, with 10 bases spanning the gap. Germline-derived CDR1 and CDR2 are SGHAT and FQNNGV. The CDR3 coding sequence is TGTGCCAGCAGCTTTAGGGAGGGAAATTCACCCCTCCACTTT. It specifies CASSFREGNSPLHF. Full variable domain (remainder filled in from reference TRBV11-2 and TRBJ1-6): EAGVAQSPRYKIIEKRQSVAFWCNPISGHATLYWYQQILGQGPKLLIQFQNNGVVDDSQLPKDRFSAERLKGVDSTLKIQPAKLEDSAVYLCASSFREGNSPLHFGNGTRLTVT.

The chain links TRBV5-6 to TRBJ1-1; weak D call: TRBD1 (5 bases). Germline V gene lookup returns CDR1 SGHDT and CDR2 YYEEEE. The CDR3 has 15 residues. Trimming removed 3 bases from V and 1 base from J, with 13 bases in between. The CDR3 DNA reads TGTGCCAGCAGCTCTTTGACAGCCTCGAACACTGAAGCTTTCTTT. It yields the protein CASSSLTASNTEAFF. Full variable domain (outside the CDR3, taken from reference TRBV5-6 and TRBJ1-1): DAGVTQSPTHLIKTRGQQVTLRCSPKSGHDTVSWYQQALGQGPQFIFQYYEEEERQRGNFPDRFSGHQFPNYSSELNVNALLLGDSALYLCASSSLTASNTEAFFGQGTRLTVV.

Points on this clone: One end of the junction varies from germline; a read error may be responsible. This chain connects TRBV5-1 to TRBJ2-7, with D perhaps TRBD2 (6 bases). Looked up from germline, CDR1 is SGHRS and CDR2 is YFSETQ. This CDR3 spans 13 amino acids. The CDR3 coding sequence is TGCGCCAGCAGATTGGGCGGGATCGGCGAGCAGTACTTC. It translates to CASRLGGIGEQYF.

The chain employs TRBV6-5 and TRBJ1-4; 8 bases agree with TRBD1. The V gene's germline CDR1 is MNHEY and CDR2 SVGAGI. The CDR3 is made up of 15 amino acids. Unmatched junction bases numbered 10, after V lost 6 bases and J lost 7 bases. CDR3 bases: TGTGCCAGCAGGGGATCTCGGGACAGGTTTGAAAAACTGTTTTTT. It is translated as CASRGSRDRFEKLFF.

The chain joins TRBV14 to TRBJ2-1; no clear D gene. The V end lost 0 bases, the J end lost 3 bases, and 12 bases lay between the germline ends. The CDR3 loop spans 16 amino acids. Germline V gene sequence: CDR1 SGHDN, CDR2 FVKESK. The CDR3, as DNA: TGTGCCAGCAGCCAAGATGAAGTGGCCTACTACAATGAGCAGTTCTTC. Protein product: CASSQDEVAYYNEQFF. Full variable domain (rest looked up from reference TRBV14 and TRBJ2-1): EAGVTQFPSHSVIEKGQTVTLRCDPISGHDNLYWYRRVMGKEIKFLLHFVKESKQDESGMPNNRFLAERTGGTYSTLKVQPAELEDSGVYFCASSQDEVAYYNEQFFGPGTRLTVL.

The chain uses TRBV28 and TRBJ2-3; 8 bases fit TRBD1. The V segment lost 3 bases and the J segment 6 bases; nucleotides outside the gene matches: 14. The CDR3 loop spans 17 amino acids. In germline, CDR1 is MDHEN, CDR2 SYDVKM. This CDR3 reads CASSFTNLLTGGDTQYF. The CDR3 nucleotides are TGTGCCAGCAGTTTCACCAACCTTCTCACAGGGGGGGATACGCAGTATTTT.

The gene calls are TRBV28 and TRBJ2-7; D not certain. The CDR3 spans 13 residues. Germline CDR1 is MDHEN and CDR2 is SYDVKM. V lost 5 bases to trimming and J lost 2 bases, with 10 bases between them. As DNA, the CDR3 is TGTGCCAGCAGTCCCAATGGAGCCTACGAGCAGTACTTC. Translation: CASSPNGAYEQYF.

V usage is TRBV7-2 and J usage is TRBJ2-7; maybe TRBD2 (6 bases). Germline CDR1 SGHTA, CDR2 FQGNSA. This CDR3 comprises 14 residues. V was shortened by 1 base and J by 5 bases, with 12 bases between the two germline ends. CDR3 protein: CASSLVSGVNEQYF. Written as DNA, the CDR3 is TGTGCCAGCAGCTTAGTGTCGGGAGTGAACGAGCAGTACTTC.

Details on this clone: This sample also contains other DNA sequences that code for the same CDR3. V gene TRBV4-3 combines with J gene TRBJ2-3, with D unresolved. This CDR3 comprises 14 residues. V was trimmed by 0 bases and J by 3 bases, leaving 7 bases between them. Per germline, CDR1 LGHNA and CDR2 YSLEER. The CDR3, as DNA: TGCGCCAGCAGCCAAGATATAGGTACAGATACGCAGTATTTT. Amino acids: CASSQDIGTDTQYF.

This chain links TRBV28 with TRBJ1-5; D not resolved. This CDR3 is 14 amino acids long. CDR1 and CDR2 (germline): MDHEN, SYDVKM. Deletions cut 6 bases from V and 4 bases from J, with 13 bases between. CDR3: CASSLPGWNQPQHF. The DNA for the CDR3 is TGTGCCAGCAGCCTCCCGGGGTGGAATCAGCCCCAGCATTTT.

This rearrangement joins TRBV2 to TRBJ1-1, with TRBD1 matching 9 bases. Germline lookup yields CDR1 SNHLY and CDR2 FYNNEI. The CDR3 extends over 13 amino acids. Trimming removed 6 bases from V and 8 bases from J; junction bases left unmatched: 7. For the CDR3, the DNA is TGTGCCAGCAGGCCCGGACAGGGGACCGAAGCTTTCTTT. Translation: CASRPGQGTEAFF.

This chain joins TRBV9 and TRBJ1-4; 9 bases align to TRBD1. With V trimmed by 4 bases and J by 5 bases, 6 bases remained unmatched. Germline loops: CDR1 SGDLS, CDR2 YYNGEE. This CDR3 has 15 amino acids. Here the CDR3 DNA reads TGTGCCAGCAGCCCTTCTGGGACAGGGAATGAAAAACTGTTTTTT. It codes for CASSPSGTGNEKLFF.

This chain uses TRBV6-6 with TRBJ2-1, with D maybe TRBD1 (6 bases). The germline CDR1 and CDR2 sequences are MNHNY and SVGAGI (reference sequence). The CDR3 is 14 residues long. V shed 2 bases and J shed 2 bases, with 7 bases lying between them. The CDR3 region has the DNA TGTGCCAGCAGTTACGGGACAACCTACAATGAGCAGTTCTTC. Translation gives CASSYGTTYNEQFF.

J is TRBJ2-5 and V is TRBV5-1; the D gene is possibly TRBD2 (5 bases). The CDR3 runs to 14 residues. Germline V lookup: CDR1 SGHRS, CDR2 YFSETQ. V lost 4 bases to trimming and J lost 5 bases, with 15 bases between them. The CDR3 loop reads CASSPEGRLETQYF. The CDR3 DNA is TGCGCCAGCAGCCCCGAGGGCAGGCTTGAGACCCAGTACTTC.

The chain is built from TRBV10-3 and TRBJ2-7; tentatively, D is TRBD1 (5 bases). This CDR3 comprises 11 residues. Germline loops: CDR1 ENHRY, CDR2 SYGVKD. Trimming took off 10 bases at V and 6 bases at J, with 13 bases between the two ends. The CDR3 nucleotides are TGTGCCACTCAGGGTGTCGGCGAGCAGTACTTC. Translation gives CATQGVGEQYF.

V and J are TRBV18 and TRBJ1-2; the match to TRBD1 covers 9 bases. This CDR3 has 16 amino acids. V gave up 2 bases and J gave up 5 bases; unmatched junction bases: 9. Germline CDR1 is KGHSH and CDR2 is LQKENI. CDR3 nucleotides: TGTGCCAGCTCACCATTATGGACAGGGGCCTTTTATGGCTACACCTTC. Its translation is CASSPLWTGAFYGYTF.

The chain joins TRBV5-1 to TRBJ1-6, with TRBD1 matching 8 bases. V trimming: 5 bases; J trimming: 10 bases; junction bases outside the gene matches: 5. The germline gives CDR1 SGHRS, CDR2 YFSETQ. The CDR3 is 13 residues long. The CDR3 sequence is CASRDTGGSPLHF. The CDR3 DNA is TGCGCCAGCAGGGATACAGGGGGGTCACCCCTCCACTTT.

The chain joins TRBV15 to TRBJ2-7; D ambiguous. Germline values: CDR1 LNHNV, CDR2 YYDKDF (reference sequence). The CDR3 loop spans 16 amino acids. Trimming took off 0 bases at V and 5 bases at J, with 17 bases between the two ends. CDR3: CATSREPAPPTDEQYF. The CDR3 DNA sequence: TGTGCCACCAGCAGAGAACCGGCCCCCCCTACAGACGAGCAGTACTTC. The full variable domain, completed using reference TRBV15 and TRBJ2-7, is DAMVIQNPRYQVTQFGKPVTLSCSQTLNHNVMYWYQQKSSQAPKLLFHYYDKDFNNEADTPDNFQSRRPNTSFCFLDIRSPGLGDTAMYLCATSREPAPPTDEQYFGPGTRLTVT.

The table lists this clone with a count of one. The genes are TRBV7-6 and TRBJ1-4; D call uncertain. V gave up 2 bases and J gave up 8 bases, with 12 bases separating them. Germline V CDR1 and CDR2: SGHVS, FNYEAQ. CDR3 length: 14 residues. The CDR3 DNA sequence: TGTGCCAGCAGCTTATGGGAGGCGGAGGAAAAACTGTTTTTT. Protein: CASSLWEAEEKLFF.

This chain joins TRBV5-1 and TRBJ2-2; a weak D match, TRBD2 (7 bases). Trimming removed 0 bases at V and 6 bases at J, with 15 bases between. This CDR3 contains 16 residues. Germline V gives CDR1 SGHRS, CDR2 YFSETQ. The CDR3 DNA reads TGCGCCAGCAGCTTGGCTGTTCGGGGGGCGCCCGGGGAGCTGTTTTTT. It yields the protein CASSLAVRGAPGELFF. Drawing the rest from reference TRBV5-1 and TRBJ2-2, the complete variable domain is KAGVTQTPRYLIKTRGQQVTLSCSPISGHRSVSWYQQTPGQGLQFLFEYFSETQRNKGNFPGRFSGRQFSNSRSEMNVSTLELGDSALYLCASSLAVRGAPGELFFGEGSRLTVL.

This sequence joins TRBV15 and TRBJ2-7; either TRBD1 or TRBD2 may fit D (5 bases each). Germline V lookup: CDR1 LNHNV, CDR2 YYDKDF (reference sequence). The CDR3 is made up of 14 amino acids. The V end was cut by 0 bases, the J end by 5 bases, with 11 bases between. DNA of the CDR3: TGTGCCACCAGCAGAGATGGGGGAAGCGACGAGCAGTACTTC. Its translation: CATSRDGGSDEQYF. The variable domain in full, completed from reference TRBV15 and TRBJ2-7, reads DAMVIQNPRYQVTQFGKPVTLSCSQTLNHNVMYWYQQKSSQAPKLLFHYYDKDFNNEADTPDNFQSRRPNTSFCFLDIRSPGLGDTAMYLCATSRDGGSDEQYFGPGTRLTVT.